A single sample is the source of the 11 T cell receptor beta chains below, sequenced in a study of T cells in tuberculosis. Cells were sorted from thawed PBMC rested overnight and stained with GMM-loaded CD1B tetramer, viability dye and anti-CD3. The CD1B tetramers carried C32 glucose monomycolate purified from Rhodococcus equi. Method: immunoSEQ multiplex PCR; TCRdb's copy keeps in-frame clones and lacks some. The data hold nearly 60,000 clones, with roughly 86% observed a single time. Sequences were obtained from CD1b-GMM tetramer-negative cells sorted from PBMCs. The receptors were sampled from an adult woman with latent tuberculosis.

This sequence joins TRBV7-2 and TRBJ2-7; 12 nucleotides align to TRBD2. From germline, CDR1 is SGHTA and CDR2 FQGNSA. The CDR3 totals 15 residues. The V segment lost 1 base and the J segment 6 bases; nucleotides outside the gene matches: 4. The CDR3 region is CASSLGTSGVVEQYF. In nucleotides, the CDR3 is TGTGCCAGCAGCTTAGGGACTAGCGGGGTGGTCGAGCAGTACTTC.

This chain links TRBV7-2 with TRBJ2-5, with TRBD1 matching 7 bases. The CDR3 runs 15 residues. CDR1 is SGHTA and CDR2 is FQGNSA in the germline V gene. The trim removed 2 bases at V and 5 bases at J, leaving 8 bases unmatched. The CDR3 DNA reads as TGTGCCAGCAGCTTATTCCGAGACAGGGAGGAGACCCAGTACTTC. This codes for CASSLFRDREETQYF.

This chain uses TRBV28 with TRBJ2-3; D is unresolved. This CDR3 contains 13 residues. Per the germline V gene, CDR1 is MDHEN and CDR2 is SYDVKM. V lost 5 bases to trimming and J lost 3 bases, with 9 bases between them. CDR3 nucleotide sequence: TGTGCCAGCAGTCGTAGTTTTACAGATACGCAGTATTTT. This encodes CASSRSFTDTQYF.

This clone appeared once. This rearrangement joins TRBV7-8 to TRBJ1-1, with D maybe TRBD1 (6 bases). The V gene's germline CDR1 is SGHVS and CDR2 FQNEAQ. The CDR3 has 11 residues. Trimming took off 3 bases at V and 10 bases at J, with 9 bases between the two ends. CDR3 residues: CASSLDSGAFF. In DNA, the CDR3 is TGTGCCAGCAGCTTGGACAGCGGAGCTTTCTTT.

The chain links TRBV19 to TRBJ2-7; 9 bases fit TRBD2. Germline V lookup: CDR1 LNHDA, CDR2 SQIVND (reference sequence). Germline trimming cut 3 bases from V and 0 bases from J; bases unmatched to any gene: 12. The CDR3 spans 18 residues. The CDR3 loop reads CASSMRVRLAGISYEQYF. CDR3 bases: TGTGCCAGTAGTATGAGGGTCCGTCTAGCGGGGATCTCCTACGAGCAGTACTTC.

Points on this clone: The conserved phenylalanine or tryptophan normally closing the CDR3 is absent here, so this likely arose from a read error. The chain couples TRBV27 to TRBJ1-2; 8 nucleotides match TRBD1. J gave up 4 bases and V 5 bases, and 6 bases lay outside the gene matches. Per the germline V gene, CDR1 is MNHEY and CDR2 is SMNVEV (reference sequence). This CDR3 is built from 14 residues. Here the CDR3 DNA reads TGTGCCAGCAGTCGAACCGGGACAGGCTATGGCTACACCCTC. Protein product: CASSRTGTGYGYTL.

The chain combines TRBV7-3 with TRBJ2-2, with 7 bases aligning to TRBD2. Germline CDR1 and CDR2: SGHTA and FQGTGA. J was trimmed by 2 bases and V by 2 bases; bases with no gene match: 5. The CDR3 contains 16 residues. CDR3 DNA sequence: TGTGCCAGCAGCTTAGGCCTAGCGGATAACACCGGGGAGCTGTTTTTT. The encoded protein is CASSLGLADNTGELFF.

This sequence joins TRBV2 and TRBJ2-5, with 8 positions matching TRBD2. CDR1 is SNHLY and CDR2 is FYNNEI in the germline V gene. The CDR3 has 15 amino acids. V shed 6 bases, J shed 5 bases, and the junction held 11 bases outside the gene matches. CDR3 bases: TGTGCCAGCAGAGTTGGAGCGGGAGAAAGGGAGACCCAGTACTTC. Translated: CASRVGAGERETQYF.

The chain links TRBV28 to TRBJ1-1; 10 nucleotides align to TRBD1. This CDR3 comprises 14 residues. Trimming at V came to 5 bases and at J to 4 bases, leaving 4 bases not matched to a gene. Germline CDR1 MDHEN, CDR2 SYDVKM. CDR3 in amino acids: CASSRQGAPTEAFF. The CDR3 DNA is TGTGCCAGCAGTAGACAGGGGGCCCCCACTGAAGCTTTCTTT.

This chain connects TRBV5-1 to TRBJ2-7, with 9 positions matching TRBD1. There are 16 residues in the CDR3. The trim removed 0 bases at V and 0 bases at J, leaving 4 bases unmatched. Germline V gives CDR1 SGHRS, CDR2 YFSETQ. CDR3 in DNA: TGCGCCAGCAGCTTGGCGGGACAGGGAAGCTCCTACGAGCAGTACTTC. The encoded protein is CASSLAGQGSSYEQYF.

This chain uses TRBV5-4 with TRBJ1-2; the match to TRBD1 covers 7 bases. After removal of 4 bases from V and 0 bases from J, the junction contained 3 bases not matched to a gene. This CDR3 spans 14 amino acids. Germline CDR1 and CDR2: SGHNT and YYREEE (reference sequence). CDR3 in amino acids: CASSRTGTNYGYTF. DNA of the CDR3: TGTGCCAGCAGCAGGACAGGAACTAACTATGGCTACACCTTC.